This T cell receptor (beta chain) was profiled in a study of T cells expressing NK-cell markers. The overall study: The TCR beta repertoires originated in sorted CD3+CD56+NKG2C+, CD3+CD56+NKG2C- and CD3+CD56-NKG2C+ T cells. Seven HCMV-seropositive donors and one seronegative donor made up the eight sequenced donors.

A word on this clonotype: As yet, its antigen is unknown.

The study, taken as a whole, reports: The study found dominant NKG2C+ clonotypes at roughly 1.0-7.0% of CD8+ T cells in about six donors. One observes that, in four donors, these clonotypes were also the leading ones within the CD3+CD56-NKG2C+ fraction.

TCRdb reprocessed the 5' RACE reads; each CDR3 protein has one entry and no DNA is given. The repertoire shows some 600,000 distinct CDR3 sequences; the top ten hold around 3.3%. The clonotype comes from a man aged 18 to 35 in good health. The specimen was blood T cells: a sorted CD56 or NKG2C T cell subset, CD4+ or CD8+ T cells, or bulk PBMC T cells (not recorded which).

The CDR3 region is CASSQVVGNTGELFF. The chain couples TRBV4-3 to TRBJ2-2. CDR3 length equals 15 residues. CDR1 and CDR2 (germline): LGHNA, YSLEER.